One sample yielded the 11 T cell receptor beta chains listed below, sequenced in a study of blood T cell repertoires in COVID-19 (dated by TCRdb to the early 2020s). To prepare the library, the immunoSEQ multiplex PCR assay was applied. Here the immuneACCESS table is served through TCRdb, limited to in-frame sequences with V and J called. Missing clones are a known gap in these copies; in checked studies unresolved V genes cover under half, and the rest lacks a known reason. This sample is represented by roughly 410,000 clones; around 91% of them were singletons. Jointly, the top ten make up under 2% of the sample. The material sequenced was peripheral blood. These receptors all stem from a woman in her 40s with COVID-19, enrolled during active disease.

This CDR3 is CASSVGGSSLGYTF. CDR3 nucleotides: TGTGCCAGCAGCGTGGGAGGTTCGAGTCTTGGCTACACCTTC. The V and J genes are TRBV9 and TRBJ1-2; D unclear. Per germline, CDR1 SGDLS and CDR2 YYNGEE. Trimming removed 2 bases from V and 7 bases from J, with 15 bases in between. The CDR3 is 14 residues long.

This chain uses TRBV7-6 with TRBJ2-7; 7 bases fit TRBD1. V shed 6 bases and J 2 bases; nucleotides not matched to a gene: 13. Germline V gene lookup returns CDR1 SGHVS and CDR2 FNYEAQ. The CDR3 consists of 16 residues. The CDR3, as DNA: TGTGCCAGCAGTAGAACTAAACGGCAGGGGGCCTACGAGCAGTACTTC. Its translation: CASSRTKRQGAYEQYF.

The chain combines TRBV2 with TRBJ2-5, with 8 bases fitting TRBD2. The ends lost 3 bases at V and 2 bases at J; junction bases unmatched: 2. The germline V gene has CDR1 SNHLY and CDR2 FYNNEI. CDR3 length equals 14 residues. CDR3 residues: CASSETSDQETQYF. The CDR3 DNA reads TGTGCCAGCAGTGAGACTAGCGATCAAGAGACCCAGTACTTC.

A single count supports this clone. The rearrangement uses TRBV4-3 and TRBJ2-1; 11 positions agree with TRBD2. Germline values: CDR1 LGHNA, CDR2 YSLEER. The CDR3 is made up of 16 amino acids. Losses at the gene ends were 1 base for V and 4 bases for J; bases not matched to a gene: 3. CDR3 in DNA: TGCGCCAGCAGCCAAGGGGCTAGCGGGGGGTACAATGAGCAGTTCTTC. It translates to CASSQGASGGYNEQFF.

This clone showed up just a few times. The V and J genes are TRBV15 and TRBJ2-2; D gene ambiguous. The V end was cut by 1 base, the J end by 1 base, with 7 bases between. Germline CDR1 is LNHNV and CDR2 is YYDKDF (reference sequence). The CDR3 is 15 amino acids. CDR3 region: CATSRGAGNTGELFF. CDR3 in DNA: TGTGCCACCAGCAGAGGGGCAGGGAACACCGGGGAGCTGTTTTTT.

The V gene is TRBV6-1, the J gene TRBJ2-1, with D tentatively TRBD2 (5 bases). The CDR3 covers 15 residues. CDR1 and CDR2 (germline): MNHNS, SASEGT. Trimming removed 1 base from V and 4 bases from J, with 11 bases in between. The DNA for the CDR3 is TGTGCCAGCAGTGAAGGGCTAGCCCAATACAATGAGCAGTTCTTC. It encodes CASSEGLAQYNEQFF.

The chain combines TRBV7-2 with TRBJ1-2; tentatively, D is TRBD1 (5 bases). The CDR3 sequence is 14 residues long. The V end was cut by 5 bases, the J end by 4 bases, with 14 bases between. From germline, CDR1 is SGHTA and CDR2 FQGNSA. CDR3 in DNA: TGTGCCAGCAGCACCACGGGTGGGGCCTATGGCTACACCTTC. This gives the protein CASSTTGGAYGYTF. The whole variable domain, filled in from reference TRBV7-2 and TRBJ1-2, reads GAGVSQSPSNKVTEKGKDVELRCDPISGHTALYWYRQSLGQGLEFLIYFQGNSAPDKSGLPSDRFSAERTGGSVSTLTIQRTQQEDSAVYLCASSTTGGAYGYTFGSGTRLTVV.

V is TRBV9 and J is TRBJ2-1; maybe TRBD1 (6 bases). This CDR3 is 16 amino acids long. V was pared by 2 bases and J by 0 bases, with 12 bases between. From germline, CDR1 is SGDLS and CDR2 YYNGEE. The CDR3 nucleotides are TGTGCCAGCAGCGTTACAGGGTCGAGCTCCTACAATGAGCAGTTCTTC. It translates to CASSVTGSSSYNEQFF.

This chain uses TRBV5-4 with TRBJ2-7; D is unresolved. V was pared by 9 bases and J by 2 bases, with 12 bases between. This CDR3 contains 12 residues. CDR1 and CDR2 from the germline V gene are SGHNT and YYREEE (reference sequence). For the CDR3, the DNA is TGTGCCACGCACAGCAGCACCTACGAGCAGTACTTC. Its translation: CATHSSTYEQYF.

This clone was observed a single time. The chain links TRBV3-1 (or the pseudogene TRBV3-2) to TRBJ1-4, with D tentatively TRBD1 (5 bases). Trimming removed 2 bases at V and 3 bases at J, with 19 bases between. CDR1 and CDR2 (germline): LGHDT, YNNKEL (reference sequence). The CDR3 spans 18 residues. Written as DNA, the CDR3 is TGTGCCAGCAGCCAACTGACGGGGGACTGTCAACCTAATGAAAAACTGTTTTTT. Translated, it gives CASSQLTGDCQPNEKLFF.

The chain has TRBV9 and TRBJ2-3; D gene uncertain. The CDR3 length is 12 residues. Trimming took 4 bases from V and 5 from J, leaving 8 bases between them. In germline, CDR1 is SGDLS, CDR2 YYNGEE. This CDR3 reads CASSRWRDTQYF. The DNA for the CDR3 is TGTGCCAGCAGCCGTTGGAGAGATACGCAGTATTTT. Together with reference TRBV9 and TRBJ2-3, the CDR3 gives the full variable domain: DSGVTQTPKHLITATGQRVTLRCSPRSGDLSVYWYQQSLDQGLQFLIQYYNGEERAKGNILERFSAQQFPDLHSELNLSSLELGDSALYFCASSRWRDTQYFGPGTRLTVL.